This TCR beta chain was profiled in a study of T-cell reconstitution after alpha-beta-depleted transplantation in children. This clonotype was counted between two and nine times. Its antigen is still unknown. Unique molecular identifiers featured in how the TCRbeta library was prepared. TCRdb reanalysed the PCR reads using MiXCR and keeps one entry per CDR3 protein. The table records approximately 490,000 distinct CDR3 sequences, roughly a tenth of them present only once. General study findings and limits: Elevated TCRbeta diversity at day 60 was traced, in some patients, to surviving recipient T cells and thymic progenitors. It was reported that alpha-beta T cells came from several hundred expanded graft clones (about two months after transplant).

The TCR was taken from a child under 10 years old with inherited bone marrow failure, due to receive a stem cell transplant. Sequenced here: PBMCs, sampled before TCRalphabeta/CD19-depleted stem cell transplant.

The CDR3 here is CAWSAGYNSPLHF. The CDR3 nucleotides are TGTGCCTGGAGTGCGGGGTATAATTCACCCCTCCACTTT. The chain joins TRBV30 to TRBJ1-6; no clear D gene. The CDR3 covers 13 residues. Germline V gives CDR1 GTSNPN, CDR2 SVGIG (reference sequence). V lost 1 base and J lost 4, with 5 bases in between. The whole variable domain, filled in from reference TRBV30 and TRBJ1-6, reads SQTIHQWPATLVQPVGSPLSLECTVEGTSNPNLYWYRQAAGRGLQLLFYSVGIGQISSEVPQNLSASRPQDRQFILSSKKLLLSDSGFYLCAWSAGYNSPLHFGNGTRLTVT.